The T cell receptor (beta chain) under discussion was sequenced for a study of T cell responses to AZD1222 COVID-19 vaccine. With regard to this clone: Its cognate antigen is unknown.

Per germline, CDR1 MNHEY and CDR2 SMNVEV (reference sequence). V lost 3 bases to trimming and J lost 7 bases, with 10 bases between them. There are 13 residues in the CDR3. Combined were second doses at about 4 or about 12 weeks. The protocol was immunoSEQ multiplex PCR, while the TCRdb copy is restricted to in-frame clones and leaves out a portion. The table shows some 150,000 clones, with over 90% occurring only once. Regarding the study as a whole: Reportedly, nearly half the spike-specific TCRs target unmutated variant regions. Recipients of AZD1222 seropositive at baseline numbered only 6 or 7.

The chain is built from TRBV27 and TRBJ2-1, with no clear D. The sequencing here drew on peripheral blood, taken 28 days after the second AZD1222 dose. The sequence came from an adult who received the AZD1222 COVID-19 vaccine. CDR3 in amino acids: CASSLVVGNEQFF. In DNA form, the CDR3 reads TGTGCCAGCAGTTTGGTTGTTGGGAATGAGCAGTTCTTC.